This T cell receptor beta chain appears in the sequencing data of a study of vaccination effects on CD4 cells after COVID-19 (dated 2022 in TCRdb). As for the study more broadly: Participants received two doses of either the BNT162b2 or the mRNA-1273 mRNA SARS-CoV-2 vaccine. A total of approximately 9 COVID-19 convalescent patients and a handful of SARS-CoV-2-naive healthy vaccine recipients were included in the full study. In both COVID-19 convalescent patients and infection-naive vaccine recipients, the study compared SARS-CoV-2 spike-specific CD4+ TCR repertoires from before mRNA vaccination with those from after it. The Oncomine TCR Beta short-read assay on an Illumina iSeq 100 was used to sequence cultures from other donors in the study. Results and caveats for the whole study, not just this receptor: Among healthy vaccine recipients, nearly all vaccine-induced clones were SARS-CoV-2 mono-reactive, and just 1 of 255 was cross-reactive with common cold coronaviruses. Limitations of the study were the small number of convalescent patients and the absence of early post-infection timepoints. Clones induced by infection and clones induced by vaccination both contracted markedly at late timepoints after vaccination, which fits with T cell responses waning over time.

Libraries were prepared through the immunoSEQ multiplex PCR assay. DNA from the cultured, isolated CD4+ T cells was subjected to TCR beta CDR3 sequencing. On the study's bioinformatics: Non-productive TCR sequences were removed, reads were trimmed to the CDR3 region, and CDR3s of at least 7 amino acids were retained. Antigen-specific clonotypes were identified using the MANAFEST web app by comparison of expansion in peptide wells against reference cultures. For clones to be considered positive, expansion at FDR<0.05 versus reference and all other wells, an odds ratio above 5, and a frequency above 0.1% in two replicate wells were required. Clonotypes significantly expanded in SARS-CoV-2 spike wells and in at least one common cold coronavirus spike condition were defined as cross-reactive. Levenshtein distance calculated with the stringdist R package was used to assess CDR3 similarity, and unrooted trees were constructed with ape in R 3.6.1. The table comes from immuneACCESS by way of TCRdb, which keeps in-frame sequences with V and J called. Part of the clones is missing from these tables; in studies checked, under half for an unresolved V gene and the rest for unknown reasons. V and J calls plus clone size are reproduced from that table; the DNA served to infer D and trimming. Across this sample there are roughly 20,000 clones, with approximately 63% seen only once. The ten largest clones capture about a sixth of the sample.

This clone came up once. There is no known antigen for this receptor. No base-level quality is on record; no much larger clone is a single base apart. Counted from cysteine to phenylalanine, this CDR3 has 13 amino acids. Only the CDR3 DNA is retained, 39 bases long and in frame from the first base. At the junction V is shortened by 1 base and J by 7 bases, with 8 bases in between. The germline V gene encodes CDR1 SNHLY and CDR2 FYNNEI. To identify antigen-specific CD4+ T cell clonotypes by their expansion, the ViraFEST assay first stimulated PBMC with viral peptide pools and then applied TCR sequencing. After around eleven days of culture, CD4+ T cells were isolated with the EasySep CD4+ T cell isolation kit. Negative nucleocapsid antibody results before and after vaccination confirmed that the healthy vaccine recipients had no prior SARS-CoV-2 infection. Each well held 2 million to 2.5 million PBMC cultured in IMDM containing approximately 5% human AB serum, 10 IU/ml IL-2 and gentamicin, along with 8 to 10 ug/ml peptides. Half of the culture medium was replaced with fresh IL-2-containing medium on days 3 and 7. Unless otherwise noted, each peptide stimulation condition was cultured in triplicate wells. PBMC were separated from whole blood using Ficoll-Paque Plus gradient centrifugation and were then either cryopreserved at -140C or used fresh. Overlapping peptide pools spanned the spike proteins of SARS-CoV-2 and the common cold coronaviruses HCoV-NL63, HCoV-OC43 and HCoV-229E. The QIAamp micro DNA kit was used to extract genomic DNA from the cultured CD4+ T cells.

The rearrangement joined TRBV2 to TRBJ2-1; possibly the D gene is TRBD1, per 5 matching bases. This specimen consisted of CD4+ T cells from PBMCs cultured with HCoV-229E spike peptides, obtained before COVID-19 vaccination. Per the publication, the cell subset or site label means: HCoV-229E spike overlapping peptide pool stimulation. The sequence derives from a human donor who received a COVID-19 vaccine. The CDR3 amino acid sequence is: CASSEEAGNEQFF. Read as DNA, the sequence is TGTGCCAGCAGTGAAGAGGCAGGGAATGAGCAGTTCTTC.